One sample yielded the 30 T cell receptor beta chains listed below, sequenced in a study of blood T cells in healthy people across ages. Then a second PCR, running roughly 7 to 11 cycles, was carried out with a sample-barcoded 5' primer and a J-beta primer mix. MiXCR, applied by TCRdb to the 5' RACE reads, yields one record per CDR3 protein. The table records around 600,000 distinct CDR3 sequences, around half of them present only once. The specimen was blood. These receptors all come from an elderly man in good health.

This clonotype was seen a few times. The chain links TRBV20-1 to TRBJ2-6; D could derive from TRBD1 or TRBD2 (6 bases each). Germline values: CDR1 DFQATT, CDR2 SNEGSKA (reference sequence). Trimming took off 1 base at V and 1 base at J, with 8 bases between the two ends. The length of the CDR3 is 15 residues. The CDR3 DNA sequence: TGCAGTGCTAGAGTAGGGGGGTCTGGGGCCAACGTCCTGACTTTC. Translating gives CSARVGGSGANVLTF.

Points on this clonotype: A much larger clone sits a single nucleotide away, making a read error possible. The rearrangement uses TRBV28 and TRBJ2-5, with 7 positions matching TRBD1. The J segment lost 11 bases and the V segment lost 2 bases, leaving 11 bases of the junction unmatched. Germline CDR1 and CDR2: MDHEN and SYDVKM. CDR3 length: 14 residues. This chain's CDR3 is CASSLGDSHNEQYF. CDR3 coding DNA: TGTGCCAGCAGTTTAGGGGACAGCCACAATGAGCAGTACTTC. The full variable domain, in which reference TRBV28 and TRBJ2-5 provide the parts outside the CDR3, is DVKVTQSSRYLVKRTGEKVFLECVQDMDHENMFWYRQDPGLGLRLIYFSYDVKMKEKGDIPEGYSVSREKKERFSLILESASTNQTSMYLCASSLGDSHNEQYFGPGTRLLVL.

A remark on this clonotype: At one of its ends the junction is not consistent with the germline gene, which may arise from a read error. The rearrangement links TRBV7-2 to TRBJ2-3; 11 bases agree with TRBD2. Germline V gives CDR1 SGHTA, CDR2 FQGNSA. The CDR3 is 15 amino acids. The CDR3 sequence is CASSISGGATGTQYF. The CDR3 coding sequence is TGTGCCAGCAGCATTAGCGGGGGGGCCACAGGTACGCAGTATTTT.

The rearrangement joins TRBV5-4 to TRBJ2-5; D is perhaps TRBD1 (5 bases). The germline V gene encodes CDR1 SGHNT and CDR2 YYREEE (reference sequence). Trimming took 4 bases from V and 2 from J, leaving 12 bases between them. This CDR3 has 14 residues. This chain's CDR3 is CASSPWQGQETQYF. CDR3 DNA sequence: TGTGCCAGCAGCCCGTGGCAGGGACAAGAGACCCAGTACTTC.

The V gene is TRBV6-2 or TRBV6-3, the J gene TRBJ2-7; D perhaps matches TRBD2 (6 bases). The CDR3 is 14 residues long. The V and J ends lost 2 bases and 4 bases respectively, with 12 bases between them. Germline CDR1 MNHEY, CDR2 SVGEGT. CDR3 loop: CASSYTGLLYEQYF. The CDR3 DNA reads TGTGCCAGCAGTTACACGGGACTCCTATACGAGCAGTACTTC.

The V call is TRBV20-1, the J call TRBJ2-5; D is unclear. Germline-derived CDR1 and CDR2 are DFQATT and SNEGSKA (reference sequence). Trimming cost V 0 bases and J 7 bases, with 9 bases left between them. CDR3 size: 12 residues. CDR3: CSARDGPGTQYF. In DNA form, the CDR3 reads TGCAGTGCTAGAGATGGGCCGGGGACCCAGTACTTC.

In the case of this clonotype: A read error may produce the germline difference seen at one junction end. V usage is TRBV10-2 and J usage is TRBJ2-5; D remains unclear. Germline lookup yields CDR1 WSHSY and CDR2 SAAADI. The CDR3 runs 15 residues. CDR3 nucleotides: TGCGCCTGCAGCCGGATCTCCGGCTCCCAAGAGACCCAGTACTTC. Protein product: CACSRISGSQETQYF.

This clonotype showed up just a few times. CDR3 in amino acids: CASSRTPGDEQFF. The CDR3 nucleotides read TGCGCCAGCAGCCGGACCCCCGGCGATGAGCAGTTCTTC. The chain recombines TRBV4-1 with TRBJ2-1, with D unclear. The CDR3 contains 13 residues. Per the germline V gene, CDR1 is MGHRA and CDR2 is YSYEKL. The V gene lost 4 bases and the J gene lost 8 bases, with 12 bases spanning the gap.

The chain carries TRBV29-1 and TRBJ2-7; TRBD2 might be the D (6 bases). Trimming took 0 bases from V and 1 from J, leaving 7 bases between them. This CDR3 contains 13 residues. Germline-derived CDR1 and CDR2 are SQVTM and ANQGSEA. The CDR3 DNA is TGCAGCGTTGAAGACGGGGGATCCTACGAGCAGTACTTC. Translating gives CSVEDGGSYEQYF.

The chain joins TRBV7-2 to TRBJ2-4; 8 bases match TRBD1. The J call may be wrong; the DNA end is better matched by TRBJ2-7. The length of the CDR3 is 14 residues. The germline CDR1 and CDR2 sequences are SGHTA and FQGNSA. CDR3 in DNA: TGTGCCAGCAGCTTAGCGACAGGGGAATACGAGCAGTACTTC. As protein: CASSLATGEYEQYF.

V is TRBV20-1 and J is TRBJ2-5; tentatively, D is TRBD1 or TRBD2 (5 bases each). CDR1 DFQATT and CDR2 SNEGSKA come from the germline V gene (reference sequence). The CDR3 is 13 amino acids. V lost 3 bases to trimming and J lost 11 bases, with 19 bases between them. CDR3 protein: CSASPGPYNEQYF. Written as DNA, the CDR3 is TGCAGTGCTAGTCCGGGGCCGTACAATGAGCAGTACTTC.

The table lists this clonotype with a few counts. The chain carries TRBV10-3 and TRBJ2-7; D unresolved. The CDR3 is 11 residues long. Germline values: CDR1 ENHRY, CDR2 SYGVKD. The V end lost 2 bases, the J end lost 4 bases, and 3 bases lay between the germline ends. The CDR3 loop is CAISERYEQYF. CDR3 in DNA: TGTGCCATCAGTGAGAGGTACGAGCAGTACTTC.

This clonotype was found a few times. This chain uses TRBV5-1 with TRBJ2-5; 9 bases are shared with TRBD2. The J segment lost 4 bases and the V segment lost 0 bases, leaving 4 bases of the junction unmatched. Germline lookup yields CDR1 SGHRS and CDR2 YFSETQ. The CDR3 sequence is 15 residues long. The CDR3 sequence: CASSLDSGRGETQYF. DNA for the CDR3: TGCGCCAGCAGCTTGGATAGCGGGAGAGGAGAGACCCAGTACTTC.

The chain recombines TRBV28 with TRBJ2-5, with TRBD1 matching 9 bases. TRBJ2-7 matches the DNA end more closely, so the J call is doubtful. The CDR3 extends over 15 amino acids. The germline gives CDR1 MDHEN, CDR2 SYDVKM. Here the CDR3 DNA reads TGTGCCAGCAGACGGACCCGGGACAGGGACGGCGAGCAGTACTTC. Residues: CASRRTRDRDGEQYF.

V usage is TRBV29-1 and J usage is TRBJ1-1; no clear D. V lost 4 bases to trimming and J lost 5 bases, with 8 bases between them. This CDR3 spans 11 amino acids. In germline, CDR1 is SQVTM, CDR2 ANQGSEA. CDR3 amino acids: CSVGPATEAFF. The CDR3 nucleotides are TGCAGCGTTGGACCGGCAACTGAAGCTTTCTTT.

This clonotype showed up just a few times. Here the CDR3 reads CASSEGASNEQFF. CDR3 DNA sequence: TGTGCCAGCAGCGAGGGGGCATCCAATGAGCAGTTCTTC. This sequence joins TRBV5-5 and TRBJ2-1; TRBD1 matches at 7 bases. CDR3 length: 13 residues. Germline CDR1 SGHKS, CDR2 YYEKEE (reference sequence). V gave up 4 bases and J gave up 6 bases; unmatched junction bases: 4.

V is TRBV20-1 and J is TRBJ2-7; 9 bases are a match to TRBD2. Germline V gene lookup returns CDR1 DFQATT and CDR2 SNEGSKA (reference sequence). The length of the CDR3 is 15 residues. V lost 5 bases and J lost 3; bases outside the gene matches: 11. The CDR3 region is CSAARTAGGGYEQYF. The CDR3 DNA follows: TGCAGTGCTGCCAGAACGGCGGGGGGGGGCTACGAGCAGTACTTC.

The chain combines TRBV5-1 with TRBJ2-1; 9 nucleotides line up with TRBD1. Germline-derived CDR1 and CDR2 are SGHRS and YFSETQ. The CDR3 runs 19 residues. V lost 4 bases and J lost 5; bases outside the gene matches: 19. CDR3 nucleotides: TGCGCCAGCAGCACTTCCGGGACAGGGTTCAGACGGAGCAACAATGAGCAGTTCTTC. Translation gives CASSTSGTGFRRSNNEQFF.

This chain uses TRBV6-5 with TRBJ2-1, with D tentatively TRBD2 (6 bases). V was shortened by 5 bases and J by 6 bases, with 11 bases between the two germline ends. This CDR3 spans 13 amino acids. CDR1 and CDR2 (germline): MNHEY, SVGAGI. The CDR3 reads CASSDVRGNEQFF. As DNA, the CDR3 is TGTGCCAGCAGTGACGTGCGGGGCAATGAGCAGTTCTTC.

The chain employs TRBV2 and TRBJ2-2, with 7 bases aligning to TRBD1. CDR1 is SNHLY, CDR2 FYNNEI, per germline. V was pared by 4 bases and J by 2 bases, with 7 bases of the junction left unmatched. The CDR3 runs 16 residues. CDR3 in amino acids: CASSVTGQINTGELFF. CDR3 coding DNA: TGTGCCAGCAGTGTTACGGGACAGATAAACACCGGGGAGCTGTTTTTT.

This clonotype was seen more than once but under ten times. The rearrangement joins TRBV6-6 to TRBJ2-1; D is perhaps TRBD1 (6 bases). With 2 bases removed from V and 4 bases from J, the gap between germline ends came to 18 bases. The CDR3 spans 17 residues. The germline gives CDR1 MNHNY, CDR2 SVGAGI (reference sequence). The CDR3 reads CASSYRGGAREYNEQFF. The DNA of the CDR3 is TGTGCCAGCAGTTACCGAGGGGGTGCGAGGGAATACAATGAGCAGTTCTTC.

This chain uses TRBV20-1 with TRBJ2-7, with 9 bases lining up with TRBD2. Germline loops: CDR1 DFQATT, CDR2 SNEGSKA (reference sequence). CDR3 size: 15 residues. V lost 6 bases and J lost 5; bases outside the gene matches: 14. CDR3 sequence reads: CSAQPIPGLAHEQYF. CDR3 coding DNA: TGCAGTGCCCAGCCAATTCCGGGACTAGCCCACGAGCAGTACTTC.

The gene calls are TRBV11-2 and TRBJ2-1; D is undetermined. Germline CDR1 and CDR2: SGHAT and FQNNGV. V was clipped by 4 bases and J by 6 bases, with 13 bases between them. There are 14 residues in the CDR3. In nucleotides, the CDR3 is TGTGCCAGCAGCTCCCACTCCCGGCGCAATGAGCAGTTCTTC. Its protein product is CASSSHSRRNEQFF.

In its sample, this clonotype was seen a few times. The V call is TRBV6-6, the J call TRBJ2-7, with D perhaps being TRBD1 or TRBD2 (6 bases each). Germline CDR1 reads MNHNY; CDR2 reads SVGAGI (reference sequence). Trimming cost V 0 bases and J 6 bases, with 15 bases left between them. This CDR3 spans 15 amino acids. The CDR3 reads CASSYSGGPRGEQYF. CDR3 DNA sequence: TGTGCCAGCAGTTACTCGGGGGGCCCTAGGGGCGAGCAGTACTTC.

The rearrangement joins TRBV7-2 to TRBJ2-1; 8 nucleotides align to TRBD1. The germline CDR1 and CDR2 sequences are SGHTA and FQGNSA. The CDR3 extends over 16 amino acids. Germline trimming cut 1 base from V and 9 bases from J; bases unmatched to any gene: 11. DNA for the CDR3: TGTGCCAGCAGCTTAGGGCCAGGACAGGGTTCAGGTGAGCAGTTCTTC. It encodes CASSLGPGQGSGEQFF.

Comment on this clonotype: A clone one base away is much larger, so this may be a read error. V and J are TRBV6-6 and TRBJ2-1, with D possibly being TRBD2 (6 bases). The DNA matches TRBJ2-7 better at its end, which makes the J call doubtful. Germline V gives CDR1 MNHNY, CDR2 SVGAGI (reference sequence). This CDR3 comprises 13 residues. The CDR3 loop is CASSPGLYNEQYF. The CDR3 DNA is TGTGCCAGCAGTCCGGGACTGTACAATGAGCAGTACTTC.

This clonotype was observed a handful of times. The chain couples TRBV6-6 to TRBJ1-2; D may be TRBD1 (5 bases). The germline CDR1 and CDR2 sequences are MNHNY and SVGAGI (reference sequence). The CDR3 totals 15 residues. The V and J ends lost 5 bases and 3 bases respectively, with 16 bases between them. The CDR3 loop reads CASSGTGTSDYGYTF. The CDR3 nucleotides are TGTGCCAGCAGTGGAACCGGGACGTCTGACTATGGCTACACCTTC.

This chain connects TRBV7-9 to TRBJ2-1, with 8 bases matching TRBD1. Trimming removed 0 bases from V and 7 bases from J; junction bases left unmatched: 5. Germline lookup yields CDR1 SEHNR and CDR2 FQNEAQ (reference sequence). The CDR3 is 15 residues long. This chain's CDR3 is CASSLAQGARNEQFF. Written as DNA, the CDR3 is TGTGCCAGCAGCTTAGCCCAGGGGGCTAGGAATGAGCAGTTCTTC.

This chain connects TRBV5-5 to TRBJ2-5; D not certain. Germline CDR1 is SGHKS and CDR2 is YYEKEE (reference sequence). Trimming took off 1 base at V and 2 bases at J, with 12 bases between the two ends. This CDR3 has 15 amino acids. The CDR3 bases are TGTGCCAGCAGCTTGATATCCCTGGGGCAAGAGACCCAGTACTTC. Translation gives CASSLISLGQETQYF.

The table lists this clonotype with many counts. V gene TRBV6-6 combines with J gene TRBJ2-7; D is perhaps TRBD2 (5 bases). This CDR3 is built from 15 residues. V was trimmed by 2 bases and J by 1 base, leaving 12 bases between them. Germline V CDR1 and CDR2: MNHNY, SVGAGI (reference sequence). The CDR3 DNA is TGTGCCAGCAGTTACCCAACGGGAAATTCCTACGAGCAGTACTTC. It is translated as CASSYPTGNSYEQYF.